The rows below give T cell receptor beta chains drawn from one sample of a study of breast tumors, draining lymph nodes, adjacent tissues. TCRdb re-analysed the multiplex PCR reads in MiXCR, keeping a single row per CDR3 protein. The top ten clones hold about 2.5% of a sample with 140,000 to 150,000 distinct CDR3 sequences, approximately 32% of them seen once. Sequences were obtained from axillary lymph node tissue. The receptors originated from a female donor with breast cancer. Some clones in this sample may be carry-over from other donors' samples. Both conserved end residues are part of each CDR3. The order of the fields is D gene, clone size, J gene, V gene, CDR3 length, CDR3 DNA, CDR3 protein. A D gene is named only where the DNA matches it firmly. Size is stated for part of the rows, as once, few or many counts, or as a class when the clone is expanded.

D: -
size: many
J: TRBJ2-3
V: TRBV7-6
length: 16
DNA: TGTGCCAGCAGCGTAATCTCTGGGTTTAGCACAGATACGCAGTATTTT
CDR3: CASSVISGFSTDTQYF

D: -
size: many
J: TRBJ2-3
V: TRBV7-2
length: 17
DNA: TGTGCCAGCAGCCGAATAGGGTACAGGGCCCCCACAGATACGCAGTATTTT
CDR3: CASSRIGYRAPTDTQYF

D: TRBD1
size: many
J: TRBJ2-1
V: TRBV4-2
length: 15
DNA: TGTGCCAGCAGCCCACGACAGGGGGAATACAATGAGCAGTTCTTC
CDR3: CASSPRQGEYNEQFF

D: -
size: many
J: TRBJ2-1
V: TRBV24-1
length: 15
DNA: TGTGCCACCAGGTCCTCCTTGGGGCGGAACAATGAGCAGTTCTTC
CDR3: CATRSSLGRNNEQFF

D: -
size: many
J: TRBJ1-2
V: TRBV20-1
length: 17
DNA: TGCAGTGCTAGGGGGGGGGACACAAAAAGCAGGATGGATGGCTACACCTTC
CDR3: CSARGGDTKSRMDGYTF

D: TRBD1
size: many
J: TRBJ1-4
V: TRBV7-2
length: 14
DNA: TGTGCCAGCAGCCGCCGGGACAGTAATGAAAAACTGTTTTTT
CDR3: CASSRRDSNEKLFF

D: -
size: many
J: TRBJ2-1
V: TRBV20-1
length: 11
DNA: TGCAGTGCTCCCTGGGACAATAAGCAGTTCTTC
CDR3: CSAPWDNKQFF

D: -
size: many
J: TRBJ1-2
V: TRBV20-1
length: 12
DNA: TGCAGTGTTAGCGTAGAGGGACGGGGCTCCACCTTC
CDR3: CSVSVEGRGSTF

D: -
size: -
J: TRBJ1-2
V: TRBV20-1
length: 13
DNA: TGCAGTGCCGGGCGTGGGGACGGGGGTGGCTACACCTTC
CDR3: CSAGRGDGGGYTF

D: TRBD2
size: once
J: TRBJ2-5
V: TRBV4-2
length: 15
DNA: TGTGCCAGCAGCCAAAGCGGGGGGAGCCAAGAGACCCAGTACTTC
CDR3: CASSQSGGSQETQYF

D: -
size: -
J: TRBJ1-1
V: TRBV20-1
length: 16
DNA: TGCAGTGCTAGTGGGGGGGGGTCGTTGTTAAGTACTGAAGCTTTCTTT
CDR3: CSASGGGSLLSTEAFF

D: -
size: -
J: TRBJ2-7
V: TRBV12-3/TRBV12-4
length: 14
DNA: TGCGCCAGCAGCCCCGGGACCCTGACCTACGAGCAGTACTTC
CDR3: CASSPGTLTYEQYF

D: -
size: -
J: TRBJ1-1
V: TRBV18
length: 12
DNA: TGTGCCAGCTCACCGCAGAACACTGAAGCTTTCTTT
CDR3: CASSPQNTEAFF

D: -
size: many
J: TRBJ2-1
V: TRBV6-6
length: 16
DNA: TGTGCCAGCAGTTACCCGACAGCGCTTGACTGGAATGAGCAGTTCTTC
CDR3: CASSYPTALDWNEQFF

D: -
size: many
J: TRBJ1-2
V: TRBV11-2
length: 16
DNA: TGTGCCAGCAGCCCATTTCGACTGGCGGATAACTATGGCTACACCTTC
CDR3: CASSPFRLADNYGYTF

D: -
size: -
J: TRBJ2-7
V: TRBV5-1
length: 13
DNA: TGCGCCAGCAGCTTGGCCCCTTCCTACGAGCAGTACTTC
CDR3: CASSLAPSYEQYF

D: TRBD2
size: many
J: TRBJ2-2
V: TRBV7-9
length: 17
DNA: TGTGCCAGCAGCTCACCTGGACTAGCGGGGGCTGGCGGGGAGCTGTTTTTT
CDR3: CASSSPGLAGAGGELFF

D: TRBD2
size: few
J: TRBJ2-7
V: TRBV4-2
length: 16
DNA: TGTGCCAGCAGCCAAGAGCCGGGACTAGCGGGATACGAGCAGTACTTC
CDR3: CASSQEPGLAGYEQYF